The next 17 T cell receptor beta chains were all read from a single sample in a study of blood T cell repertoires in COVID-19. Sequencing was performed with immunoSEQ multiplex PCR; in TCRdb, only in-frame clones are kept and a portion is missing. The data hold more than 200,000 clones, with 88% observed a single time. The sample comprised peripheral blood. All receptors derive from a man in his forties with acute or convalescent COVID-19.

This clone was observed once. This sequence joins TRBV7-6 and TRBJ2-3; D may be TRBD1 (5 bases). This CDR3 is 14 amino acids long. V was pared by 5 bases and J by 1 base, with 10 bases between. Looked up from germline, CDR1 is SGHVS and CDR2 is FNYEAQ. The CDR3: CASSPQGGTDTQYF. The CDR3 DNA reads TGTGCCAGCAGCCCCCAGGGCGGCACAGATACGCAGTATTTT.

The chain recombines TRBV19 with TRBJ1-2; TRBD1 agrees at 10 bases. After removal of 6 bases from V and 6 bases from J, the junction contained 7 bases not matched to a gene. The germline V gene encodes CDR1 LNHDA and CDR2 SQIVND (reference sequence). The CDR3 length is 14 residues. The CDR3 DNA reads as TGTGCCAGTAGCACCCGGACAGGGGGTAATGGCTACACCTTC. This translates into CASSTRTGGNGYTF.

This chain joins TRBV18 and TRBJ1-5; D is uncertain. V was trimmed by 10 bases and J by 4 bases, leaving 11 bases between them. The CDR3 runs 12 residues. Germline V gene data show CDR1 as KGHSH and CDR2 as LQKENI. The CDR3 loop reads CATRTENQPQHF. CDR3 in DNA: TGTGCCACACGAACAGAGAATCAGCCCCAGCATTTT.

The V and J genes are TRBV6-5 and TRBJ2-5; 8 nucleotides line up with TRBD1. The V segment lost 0 bases and the J segment 1 base; nucleotides outside the gene matches: 1. CDR3 length: 15 amino acids. Germline assignment: CDR1 MNHEY and CDR2 SVGAGI. The DNA of the CDR3 is TGTGCCAGCAGTTACTCGGGACAGGTCCAAGAGACCCAGTACTTC. It specifies CASSYSGQVQETQYF.

The gene calls are TRBV5-1 and TRBJ2-7; a weak D match, TRBD1 (6 bases). The V end was cut by 3 bases, the J end by 0 bases, with 13 bases between. Germline lookup yields CDR1 SGHRS and CDR2 YFSETQ. The CDR3 runs to 15 residues. The CDR3 DNA is TGCGCCAGCAGCTCCGGGACACCAATCTCCTACGAGCAGTACTTC. Amino acid sequence: CASSSGTPISYEQYF.

This chain uses TRBV5-1 with TRBJ2-7, with 13 bases fitting TRBD2. The trim removed 3 bases at V and 0 bases at J, leaving 3 bases unmatched. CDR1 and CDR2 (germline): SGHRS, YFSETQ. The CDR3 consists of 16 residues. CDR3 protein: CASSSGTSGDSYEQYF. DNA for the CDR3: TGCGCCAGCAGCTCCGGGACTAGCGGGGACTCCTACGAGCAGTACTTC.

J is TRBJ1-2 and V is TRBV20-1; D possibly corresponds to TRBD1 (6 bases). The CDR3 length is 11 residues. V dropped 7 bases and J dropped 6 bases, with 12 bases sitting between them. The germline gives CDR1 DFQATT, CDR2 SNEGSKA (reference sequence). In DNA form, the CDR3 reads TGCAGTGAGGGGACACGGGATGGCTACACCTTC. It yields the protein CSEGTRDGYTF.

DNA for the CDR3: TGTGCCAGCAGCTGGGGGGTGAACCGGGAGGCGAACACTGAAGCTTTCTTT. Its translation: CASSWGVNREANTEAFF. This chain connects TRBV11-2 to TRBJ1-1; tentatively, D is TRBD1 (5 bases). The CDR3 spans 17 residues. Looked up from germline, CDR1 is SGHAT and CDR2 is FQNNGV. V gave up 4 bases and J gave up 1 base, with 19 bases separating them.

The CDR3 DNA follows: TGTGCCAGCAGCTTAGATCAGGGCTCCTACGAGCAGTACTTC. Protein sequence: CASSLDQGSYEQYF. V usage is TRBV11-2 and J usage is TRBJ2-7; weak D call: TRBD1 (5 bases). Germline CDR1 reads SGHAT; CDR2 reads FQNNGV. The CDR3 consists of 14 residues. Between the trimmed V and J ends, which lost 0 bases and 0 bases, there was a span of 6 bases.

The chain carries TRBV28 and TRBJ1-2; 7 nucleotides agree with TRBD1. Germline-derived CDR1 and CDR2 are MDHEN and SYDVKM. V shed 7 bases, J shed 4 bases, and the junction held 6 bases outside the gene matches. This CDR3 region has 13 residues. The CDR3 region has the DNA TGTGCCAGCATCGAGGGGGCAGGCTATGGCTACACCTTC. Translated: CASIEGAGYGYTF.

The rearrangement uses TRBV7-2 and TRBJ2-7; D gene uncertain. The CDR3 has 17 amino acids. CDR1 and CDR2 from the germline V gene are SGHTA and FQGNSA. V dropped 1 base and J dropped 2 bases, with 18 bases sitting between them. The CDR3 DNA reads TGTGCCAGCAGCTTAGTTAATACAAGATTTAACCCCTACGAGCAGTACTTC. Amino acid sequence: CASSLVNTRFNPYEQYF.

The rearrangement links TRBV12-3 or TRBV12-4 to TRBJ2-5; 9 nucleotides line up with TRBD2. The CDR3 sequence is 13 residues long. Trimming took 6 bases from V and 5 from J; bases not matched to a gene: 4. CDR3 in amino acids: CASRVAGVETQYF. The CDR3 bases are TGTGCCAGCAGGGTAGCGGGGGTGGAGACCCAGTACTTC.

The V and J genes are TRBV18 and TRBJ1-5, with D hard to call. V lost 4 bases and J 2 bases, leaving 12 bases between the germline ends. Looked up from germline, CDR1 is KGHSH and CDR2 is LQKENI. The CDR3 spans 15 residues. CDR3 in amino acids: CASSHLGRGNQPQHF. CDR3 DNA sequence: TGTGCCAGCTCACACCTGGGGAGAGGCAATCAGCCCCAGCATTTT. The full variable domain, its missing parts supplied by reference TRBV18 and TRBJ1-5, is NAGVMQNPRHLVRRRGQEARLRCSPMKGHSHVYWYRQLPEEGLKFMVYLQKENIIDESGMPKERFSAEFPKEGPSILRIQQVVRGDSAAYFCASSHLGRGNQPQHFGDGTRLSIL.

The J gene is TRBJ1-4, the V gene TRBV5-1, with D uncertain. Per germline, CDR1 SGHRS and CDR2 YFSETQ. Deletions cut 1 base from V and 4 bases from J, with 17 bases between. CDR3 length: 17 residues. CDR3 bases: TGCGCCAGCAGCTTGTTCGGGGAGGGCCTGATTAATGAAAAACTGTTTTTT. This sequence encodes CASSLFGEGLINEKLFF.

The chain is built from TRBV2 and TRBJ2-7; D is perhaps TRBD1 (5 bases). The germline gives CDR1 SNHLY, CDR2 FYNNEI. This CDR3 contains 14 residues. V was clipped by 3 bases and J by 5 bases, with 14 bases between them. CDR3 in DNA: TGTGCCAGCAGTGATACAGGTCGGGTCCACGAGCAGTACTTC. Translated: CASSDTGRVHEQYF.

The V gene is TRBV28, the J gene TRBJ2-2, with TRBD2 matching 8 bases. Germline CDR1 and CDR2: MDHEN and SYDVKM. Losses at the gene ends were 5 bases for V and 5 bases for J; bases not matched to a gene: 10. The CDR3 length is 16 residues. In nucleotides, the CDR3 is TGTGCCAGCAGTCGCGGAGCGGGAGTGCGTACCGGGGAGCTGTTTTTT. Its protein is CASSRGAGVRTGELFF.

The gene calls are TRBV6-5 and TRBJ1-2, with 7 bases aligning to TRBD1. The ends lost 1 base at V and 6 bases at J; junction bases unmatched: 5. This CDR3 comprises 14 residues. Germline-derived CDR1 and CDR2 are MNHEY and SVGAGI. CDR3 loop: CASSYLTGSNGYTF. In DNA form, the CDR3 reads TGTGCCAGCAGTTACTTGACAGGGTCGAATGGCTACACCTTC.